The 5 T cell receptor beta chains below all came from one sample that was sequenced in a study of T-cell reconstitution after alpha-beta-depleted transplantation in children (dated by TCRdb to the mid-2010s). Preparation of the library involved PCR. Sequencing took place on an Illumina HiSeq 2500. TCR library preparation used molecular barcoding, with unique molecular identifiers applied to normalize quantification of the TCRbeta repertoire. The public reads were quality trimmed at Q25 with fastp and then assembled into clones with MiXCR by TCRdb, keeping productive beta chains. All rows with the same CDR3 protein become a single entry with the most common DNA and genes. The sample contains 600,000 to 700,000 distinct CDR3 sequences, 16% of them found a single time. The top ten clonotypes cover 1.1% of the sample. The specimen comprised PBMCs from the stem cell graft donor, sampled from the stem cell graft. The receptors derive from a human donor who donated a stem cell graft to a child with acute myeloid leukemia.

V gene TRBV11-1 combines with J gene TRBJ1-1, with D perhaps matching TRBD1 (6 bases). CDR1 is SGHAT and CDR2 is FQDESV in the germline V gene (reference sequence). The CDR3 contains 13 residues. V lost 8 bases to trimming and J lost 6 bases, with 16 bases between them. The CDR3 sequence is CASWGGHGPEAFF. The CDR3 coding sequence is TGTGCCAGCTGGGGGGGGCATGGGCCTGAAGCTTTCTTT.

This clonotype was counted between two and nine times. The rearrangement uses TRBV7-3 and TRBJ2-2; D may be TRBD1 or TRBD2 (5 bases each). Trimming took off 5 bases at V and 4 bases at J, with 20 bases between the two ends. Per germline, CDR1 SGHTA and CDR2 FQGTGA. This CDR3 has 17 amino acids. CDR3 residues: CASSPGASRETTGELFF. DNA for the CDR3: TGTGCCAGCAGCCCTGGGGCTAGCAGGGAGACCACCGGGGAGCTGTTTTTT.

The rearrangement links TRBV28 to TRBJ2-1; TRBD2 matches at 13 bases. The V segment lost 5 bases and the J segment 9 bases; nucleotides outside the gene matches: 4. The CDR3 contains 14 residues. CDR1 and CDR2 from the germline V gene are MDHEN and SYDVKM. The CDR3 DNA follows: TGTGCCAGCAGTGGACTAGCGGGGGAGGGTGAGCAGTTCTTC. Encoded protein: CASSGLAGEGEQFF. Drawing the rest from reference TRBV28 and TRBJ2-1, the complete variable domain is DVKVTQSSRYLVKRTGEKVFLECVQDMDHENMFWYRQDPGLGLRLIYFSYDVKMKEKGDIPEGYSVSREKKERFSLILESASTNQTSMYLCASSGLAGEGEQFFGPGTRLTVL.

This clonotype was counted a few times. The chain has TRBV7-3 and TRBJ2-3; a weak D match, TRBD1 (6 bases). The CDR3 is 15 amino acids. Germline V gene lookup returns CDR1 SGHTA and CDR2 FQGTGA. Trimming removed 5 bases from V and 6 bases from J, with 18 bases in between. The CDR3 spells CASSRQERGRDTQYF. CDR3 coding DNA: TGTGCCAGCAGCCGACAGGAGCGAGGGCGGGATACGCAGTATTTT.

This clonotype occurred many times. The chain recombines TRBV20-1 with TRBJ1-5; D gene ambiguous. In germline, CDR1 is DFQATT, CDR2 SNEGSKA (reference sequence). The CDR3 length is 14 residues. V was trimmed by 0 bases and J by 6 bases, leaving 12 bases between them. The chain's CDR3 is CSAREGVGIQPQHF. In DNA, the CDR3 is TGCAGTGCTAGAGAGGGAGTGGGGATTCAGCCCCAGCATTTT.